The 29 T cell receptor beta chains presented below share a single source sample, sequenced in a study of Graves' ophthalmopathy and Graves' hyperthyroidism. Investigators amplified TCR beta CDR3 regions from RNA transcripts. An initial RT-PCR round employing HTBI primers preceded a second-round multiplex PCR. TCRdb processed the multiplex PCR reads anew with MiXCR; each CDR3 protein has one entry. Of some 400,000 distinct CDR3 sequences in the sample, 18% were seen once. The sequenced material came from peripheral blood. The receptors stem from a woman between 18 and 29 years old with Graves' ophthalmopathy.

The V call is TRBV6-2 or TRBV6-3, the J call TRBJ1-2; D ambiguous. With 6 bases removed from V and 2 bases from J, the gap between germline ends came to 13 bases. The CDR3 length is 14 residues. Germline V lookup: CDR1 MNHEY, CDR2 SVGEGT. The CDR3 DNA sequence: TGTGCCAGCAGCCCCGTCGACCGGAACTATGGCTACACCTTC. This translates into CASSPVDRNYGYTF.

The V and J genes are TRBV6-1 and TRBJ1-3; D unresolved. Germline values: CDR1 MNHNS, CDR2 SASEGT. Trimming left V 7 bases short and J 0 bases short, with 10 bases between. The CDR3 consists of 14 residues. The CDR3 DNA follows: TGTGCCAGCACCCAGGCCCTCTCTGGAAACACCATATATTTT. This gives the protein CASTQALSGNTIYF.

This sequence joins TRBV5-4 and TRBJ2-7, with D hard to call. The germline V gene encodes CDR1 SGHNT and CDR2 YYREEE (reference sequence). V gave up 0 bases and J gave up 3 bases, with 10 bases separating them. This CDR3 is 14 amino acids long. CDR3 bases: TGTGCCAGCAGCTTGGAGGCGGACCTCTACGAGCAGTACTTC. Its translation: CASSLEADLYEQYF.

The rearrangement links TRBV28 to TRBJ2-2, with TRBD2 matching 11 bases. J lost 1 base, V lost 4 bases, and 8 bases had no gene match. The CDR3 consists of 18 residues. Germline lookup yields CDR1 MDHEN and CDR2 SYDVKM. The CDR3 here is CASSSPAGTSGNTGELFF. DNA for the CDR3: TGTGCCAGCAGTTCTCCCGCCGGGACTAGCGGGAACACCGGGGAGCTGTTTTTT.

The chain employs TRBV6-1 and TRBJ2-5; 13 positions match TRBD2. In germline, CDR1 is MNHNS, CDR2 SASEGT. The V segment lost 6 bases and the J segment 4 bases; nucleotides outside the gene matches: 8. CDR3 length: 16 amino acids. The CDR3, as DNA: TGTGCCAGCAGGGGACTAGCGGGAACAAGGGGAGAGACCCAGTACTTC. The encoded protein is CASRGLAGTRGETQYF.

This clonotype was found many times. V usage is TRBV7-8 and J usage is TRBJ1-1, with 9 bases identical to TRBD1. The CDR3 length is 14 residues. Germline V gene sequence: CDR1 SGHVS, CDR2 FQNEAQ. With V trimmed by 4 bases and J by 3 bases, 3 bases remained unmatched. CDR3 DNA sequence: TGTGCCAGCAGCTCTACAGGGGGCTACACTGAAGCTTTCTTT. Its translation: CASSSTGGYTEAFF. The entire variable domain, with the rest obtained from reference TRBV7-8 and TRBJ1-1, is as follows: GAGVSQSPRYKVAKRGQDVALRCDPISGHVSLFWYQQALGQGPEFLTYFQNEAQLDKSGLPSDRFFAERPEGSVSTLKIQRTQQEDSAVYLCASSSTGGYTEAFFGQGTRLTVV.

This clonotype was counted ten times or more. Here the CDR3 reads CASSLVLGIYEQYF. In nucleotides, the CDR3 is TGTGCCAGCAGCTTAGTTCTAGGAATCTACGAGCAGTACTTC. The chain joins TRBV7-2 to TRBJ2-7, with D unresolved. This CDR3 comprises 14 residues. Trimming cost V 1 base and J 3 bases, with 10 bases left between them. Germline V CDR1 and CDR2: SGHTA, FQGNSA.

Many counts were recorded for this clonotype. This chain links TRBV11-2 with TRBJ1-2; D may be TRBD1 (5 bases). Deletions cut 0 bases from V and 3 bases from J, with 8 bases between. CDR1 is SGHAT and CDR2 is FQNNGV in the germline V gene. The CDR3 runs to 14 residues. The CDR3 region has the DNA TGTGCCAGCAGCTTAGAGGGCAGGGACTATGGCTACACCTTC. It specifies CASSLEGRDYGYTF. Together with reference TRBV11-2 and TRBJ1-2, the CDR3 gives the full variable domain: EAGVAQSPRYKIIEKRQSVAFWCNPISGHATLYWYQQILGQGPKLLIQFQNNGVVDDSQLPKDRFSAERLKGVDSTLKIQPAKLEDSAVYLCASSLEGRDYGYTFGSGTRLTVV.

This clonotype has only one observation. This chain uses TRBV7-2 with TRBJ2-7; 7 nucleotides match TRBD1. The CDR3 spans 15 residues. The germline gives CDR1 SGHTA, CDR2 FQGNSA. V was pared by 5 bases and J by 2 bases, with 9 bases of the junction left unmatched. DNA for the CDR3: TGTGCCAGCAGCCCATTACCGGGACAGACCTACGAGCAGTACTTC. This codes for CASSPLPGQTYEQYF.

This sequence joins TRBV12-3 or TRBV12-4 and TRBJ2-5; tentative D call: TRBD2 (6 bases). V was cut by 0 bases and J by 5 bases, with 10 bases left in between. The CDR3 is made up of 14 amino acids. The CDR3 DNA follows: TGTGCCAGCAGTTTAGCGGGACTTGTGGAGACCCAGTACTTC. It yields the protein CASSLAGLVETQYF.

In its sample, this clonotype was seen many times. The V gene is TRBV6-2 or TRBV6-3, the J gene TRBJ2-6, with a weak D call TRBD2 (5 bases). CDR1 is MNHEY, CDR2 SVGEGT, per germline. V dropped 11 bases and J dropped 7 bases, with 18 bases sitting between them. The CDR3 loop spans 14 amino acids. The CDR3 region is CAVHRDQEANVLTF. The CDR3, as DNA: TGTGCCGTACACCGGGATCAAGAAGCCAACGTCCTGACTTTC.

In this sample, this clonotype turned up many times. The V call is TRBV20-1, the J call TRBJ2-5; no firm D call. With 0 bases removed from V and 5 bases from J, the gap between germline ends came to 13 bases. Germline values: CDR1 DFQATT, CDR2 SNEGSKA (reference sequence). The CDR3 runs 14 residues. The CDR3 spells CSAREYRSGETQYF. The CDR3 nucleotides read TGCAGTGCTAGAGAGTATCGGTCCGGGGAGACCCAGTACTTC.

This clonotype was detected only a few times. The chain links TRBV6-5 to TRBJ2-7; a weak D match, TRBD2 (5 bases). Trimming cost V 0 bases and J 1 base, with 7 bases left between them. The CDR3 contains 14 residues. In germline, CDR1 is MNHEY, CDR2 SVGAGI. The CDR3 DNA reads as TGTGCCAGCAGTTACTCGGTAGCGTCCTACGAGCAGTACTTC. This gives the protein CASSYSVASYEQYF.

This clonotype has at least ten counts. The rearrangement joins TRBV29-1 to TRBJ2-2, with 8 bases aligning to TRBD2. This CDR3 spans 15 amino acids. Unmatched junction bases numbered 11, after V lost 5 bases and J lost 6 bases. CDR1 is SQVTM and CDR2 is ANQGSEA in the germline V gene. CDR3 sequence reads: CSVYLRTSRAGELFF. Here the CDR3 DNA reads TGCAGCGTTTACCTCAGGACTAGCAGAGCCGGGGAGCTGTTTTTT.

The table lists this clonotype with many counts. The V gene is TRBV7-3, the J gene TRBJ1-5; 9 bases line up with TRBD1. Germline V lookup: CDR1 SGHTA, CDR2 FQGTGA. The CDR3 consists of 19 residues. V was pared by 5 bases and J by 0 bases, with 14 bases of the junction left unmatched. CDR3 sequence (DNA): TGTGCCAGCAGCCAGATACCGGGACAGGGAGCCTATAGCAATCAGCCCCAGCATTTT. This sequence encodes CASSQIPGQGAYSNQPQHF.

In this sample, this clonotype turned up many times. V gene TRBV30 combines with J gene TRBJ2-7, with 7 bases fitting TRBD2. The CDR3 consists of 14 residues. V lost 2 bases to trimming and J lost 1 base; unmatched junction nucleotides: 5. Germline values: CDR1 GTSNPN, CDR2 SVGIG (reference sequence). CDR3 bases: TGTGCCTGGAGTAGCGGGATTCGGTCCTACGAGCAGTACTTC. This encodes CAWSSGIRSYEQYF.

This clonotype occurred many times. This rearrangement joins TRBV5-1 to TRBJ1-6; D possibly corresponds to TRBD1 (5 bases). Trimming removed 0 bases at V and 7 bases at J, with 8 bases between. Germline V gene data show CDR1 as SGHRS and CDR2 as YFSETQ. The CDR3 runs 14 residues. CDR3 nucleotide sequence: TGCGCCAGCAGCTTGGAAGGGGCCAATTCACCCCTCCACTTT. Translation: CASSLEGANSPLHF.

This clonotype was recorded many times. The CDR3 reads CASSYSFWVHTEAFF. The CDR3 DNA sequence: TGTGCCAGCAGTTACTCTTTCTGGGTTCACACTGAAGCTTTCTTT. The chain links TRBV6-5 to TRBJ1-1; D ambiguous. The CDR3 sequence is 15 residues long. The germline V gene has CDR1 MNHEY and CDR2 SVGAGI. Trimming stripped 0 bases from V and 3 bases from J, with 11 bases between.

This clonotype has a count of ten or more. CDR3 DNA: TGTGCCAGTAGTATAGTCCCGACGTTGATTATGAACACTGAAGCTTTCTTT. Protein: CASSIVPTLIMNTEAFF. This sequence joins TRBV19 and TRBJ1-1; D uncertain. The CDR3 is made up of 17 amino acids. Trimming shortened V by 1 base and J by 0 bases, and 15 bases separated the two germline ends. Germline V gives CDR1 LNHDA, CDR2 SQIVND (reference sequence).

There are many counts of this clonotype. The V and J genes are TRBV28 and TRBJ1-5; possibly TRBD1 for D (5 bases). CDR3 length equals 17 residues. Germline assignment: CDR1 MDHEN and CDR2 SYDVKM. Trimming removed 5 bases from V and 0 bases from J, with 17 bases in between. CDR3 region: CASSPSPGTLSNQPQHF. In DNA, the CDR3 is TGTGCCAGCAGTCCGTCTCCCGGGACGCTTAGCAATCAGCCCCAGCATTTT.

This clonotype came up many times. The chain couples TRBV7-2 to TRBJ2-5; 8 nucleotides agree with TRBD2. From germline, CDR1 is SGHTA and CDR2 FQGNSA. V dropped 5 bases and J dropped 4; count of bases not matched to a gene: 18. The length of the CDR3 is 18 residues. In DNA, the CDR3 is TGTGCCAGCAGCCGCCGGCTGAGCGGGAGTATATGGTCAGAGACCCAGTACTTC. It codes for CASSRRLSGSIWSETQYF.

This clonotype was observed many times. The chain has TRBV7-2 and TRBJ1-1, with a tentative D call TRBD1 (5 bases). The CDR3 has 18 amino acids. CDR1 SGHTA and CDR2 FQGNSA come from the germline V gene. V lost 0 bases to trimming and J lost 0 bases, with 17 bases between them. The CDR3 protein is CASSLADNYWGMNTEAFF. As DNA, the CDR3 is TGTGCCAGCAGCTTAGCGGACAATTACTGGGGGATGAACACTGAAGCTTTCTTT.

This clonotype was found many times. CDR3 in DNA: TGCGCCAGCAGCCCAAGGGTAGGGTGGAACACTGAAGCTTTCTTT. This gives the protein CASSPRVGWNTEAFF. This sequence joins TRBV4-3 and TRBJ1-1; D is undetermined. V lost 4 bases and J lost 1, with 13 bases in between. Germline V CDR1 and CDR2: LGHNA, YSLEER. The CDR3 contains 15 residues.

This clonotype was detected ten times or more. The V gene is TRBV12-3 or TRBV12-4, the J gene TRBJ2-7; 7 bases are shared with TRBD2. The CDR3 is made up of 14 amino acids. V shed 6 bases and J 1 base; nucleotides not matched to a gene: 6. CDR3 loop: CASRLRGVSYEQYF. CDR3 in DNA: TGTGCCAGCAGACTCCGGGGGGTATCCTACGAGCAGTACTTC.

This clonotype was seen repeatedly, ten times or more. V usage is TRBV6-2 or TRBV6-3 and J usage is TRBJ1-6; D is unclear. This CDR3 spans 13 amino acids. V was pared by 2 bases and J by 16 bases, with 15 bases between. Germline CDR1 MNHEY, CDR2 SVGEGT. CDR3 loop: CASSYKTGPQLHF. CDR3 bases: TGTGCCAGCAGTTACAAGACCGGGCCCCAACTCCACTTT.

There are many counts of this clonotype. J is TRBJ1-2 and V is TRBV19; the D is unclear. Trimming pared 4 bases from V and 6 bases from J, leaving 9 bases between. The CDR3 runs 12 residues. Germline loops: CDR1 LNHDA, CDR2 SQIVND (reference sequence). CDR3 coding DNA: TGTGCCAGTAGTAGAACAGATCATGGCTACACCTTC. Residues: CASSRTDHGYTF. The variable domain in full, completed from reference TRBV19 and TRBJ1-2, reads DGGITQSPKYLFRKEGQNVTLSCEQNLNHDAMYWYRQDPGQGLRLIYYSQIVNDFQKGDIAEGYSVSREKKESFPLTVTSAQKNPTAFYLCASSRTDHGYTFGSGTRLTVV.

This clonotype was picked up many times. The J gene is TRBJ2-6, the V gene TRBV11-2; D ambiguous. The ends were cut back, 5 bases at V and 12 bases at J, with 11 bases in the middle. The CDR3 runs 12 residues. Germline values: CDR1 SGHAT, CDR2 FQNNGV. This CDR3 reads CASSQGPAVLTF. In nucleotides, the CDR3 is TGTGCCAGCAGCCAAGGACCGGCCGTCCTGACTTTC. Combining the CDR3 with reference TRBV11-2 and TRBJ2-6 gives the whole variable domain EAGVAQSPRYKIIEKRQSVAFWCNPISGHATLYWYQQILGQGPKLLIQFQNNGVVDDSQLPKDRFSAERLKGVDSTLKIQPAKLEDSAVYLCASSQGPAVLTFGAGSRLTVL.

This clonotype was counted many times. The chain has TRBV28 and TRBJ2-6, with D tentatively TRBD1 or TRBD2 (7 bases each). Germline V lookup: CDR1 MDHEN, CDR2 SYDVKM. Between the trimmed V and J ends, which lost 7 bases and 2 bases, there was a span of 12 bases. This CDR3 is built from 15 residues. In DNA, the CDR3 is TGTGCCAGCACCCAGGGGGGGGCTGGGGCCAACGTCCTGACTTTC. It is translated as CASTQGGAGANVLTF. Complete variable domain (other parts from reference TRBV28 and TRBJ2-6): DVKVTQSSRYLVKRTGEKVFLECVQDMDHENMFWYRQDPGLGLRLIYFSYDVKMKEKGDIPEGYSVSREKKERFSLILESASTNQTSMYLCASTQGGAGANVLTFGAGSRLTVL.

This clonotype was found many times. The chain couples TRBV12-3 or TRBV12-4 to TRBJ1-1; no clear D. The CDR3 loop spans 13 amino acids. The ends were cut back, 3 bases at V and 1 base at J, with 6 bases in the middle. The CDR3 DNA reads as TGTGCCAGCAGTTTCTGGGGGAACACTGAAGCTTTCTTT. Amino acids: CASSFWGNTEAFF.